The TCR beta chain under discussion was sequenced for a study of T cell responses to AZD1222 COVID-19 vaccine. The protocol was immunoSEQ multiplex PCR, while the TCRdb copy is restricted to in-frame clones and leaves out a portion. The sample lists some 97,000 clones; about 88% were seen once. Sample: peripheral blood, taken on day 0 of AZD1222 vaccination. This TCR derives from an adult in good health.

CDR3 in amino acids: CASSSGPADIQYF. The CDR3 nucleotides read TGTGCCAGCAGCTCCGGTCCCGCAGACATTCAGTACTTC. The genes are TRBV7-3 and TRBJ2-4; D gene ambiguous. V lost 4 bases and J 8 bases, leaving 12 bases between the germline ends. Per the germline V gene, CDR1 is SGHTA and CDR2 is FQGTGA. This CDR3 has 13 residues.